What follows are 20 T cell receptor beta chains derived from one specimen sequenced in a study of metastatic and nonmetastatic thyroid tumors (dated by TCRdb to the early 2020s). Libraries were constructed by PCR. TCRdb records Illumina HiSeq 4000 as the sequencer. TCRdb trimmed the raw reads at Q25, called clones with MiXCR and kept productive beta chains. For this sample the table gives 15,000 to 20,000 clones, of which 28% were detected only once. The top ten hold 15% of the sample. No treatment had been received by any patient before thyroid surgery. The sample consisted of tumor tissue. The receptors originated from a female donor with papillary thyroid cancer or a benign thyroid nodule (not recorded which). Some clones in this sample may be carry-over from other donors' samples.

V and J are TRBV20-1 and TRBJ2-7, with unresolved D. The length of the CDR3 is 11 residues. The V gene's germline CDR1 is DFQATT and CDR2 SNEGSKA (reference sequence). Trimming left V 0 bases short and J 2 bases short, with 2 bases between. CDR3 DNA: TGCAGTGCTAGAGACACCTACGAGCAGTACTTC. It translates to CSARDTYEQYF.

The rearrangement uses TRBV2 and TRBJ2-1; TRBD2 is a possible D gene (6 bases). Per the germline V gene, CDR1 is SNHLY and CDR2 is FYNNEI. V was pared by 4 bases and J by 5 bases, with 18 bases between. This CDR3 region has 16 residues. The CDR3 spells CASSGSVAVWDNEQFF. The CDR3 DNA reads as TGTGCCAGCAGTGGGTCAGTAGCGGTATGGGACAATGAGCAGTTCTTC.

This clone has at least ten counts. The J gene is TRBJ1-6, the V gene TRBV6-1; the D gene is possibly TRBD1 (6 bases). Per the germline V gene, CDR1 is MNHNS and CDR2 is SASEGT. V was clipped by 6 bases and J by 6 bases, with 12 bases between them. CDR3 size: 14 residues. CDR3 nucleotides: TGTGCCAGCAGGGGGGGACACTCTAATTCACCCCTCCACTTT. Protein: CASRGGHSNSPLHF.

This clone qualifies as medium-sized. The chain couples TRBV4-3 to TRBJ1-1; TRBD1 matches at 9 bases. J was trimmed by 5 bases and V by 0 bases; bases with no gene match: 10. Germline V gene data show CDR1 as LGHNA and CDR2 as YSLEER. This CDR3 region has 17 residues. Here the CDR3 DNA reads TGCGCCAGCAGCCAAGATAGAACGGGGACAGGGATGACTGAAGCTTTCTTT. Amino acids: CASSQDRTGTGMTEAFF.

The table lists this clone with many counts. CDR3 sequence (DNA): TGTGCCAGCTCACCTGGGGACAATAACAATGAGCAGTTCTTC. Amino acids: CASSPGDNNNEQFF. V is TRBV18 and J is TRBJ2-1; possibly TRBD1 for D (6 bases). Germline V gives CDR1 KGHSH, CDR2 LQKENI. The CDR3 spans 14 residues. The germline V and J ends were trimmed by 3 bases and 5 bases, with 11 bases remaining between them.

By share, this clone counts as large. This chain links TRBV3-1 with TRBJ1-5; D gene uncertain. Germline CDR1 is LGHDT and CDR2 is YNNKEL (reference sequence). CDR3 length: 15 residues. V lost 0 bases and J 4 bases, leaving 10 bases between the germline ends. Here the CDR3 reads CASSQDRVGNQPQHF. DNA for the CDR3: TGTGCCAGCAGCCAAGATAGGGTTGGAAATCAGCCCCAGCATTTT.

This clone has just a few counts. J is TRBJ2-1 and V is TRBV12-3 or TRBV12-4; 8 nucleotides match TRBD2. CDR3 size: 15 residues. Germline trimming cut 10 bases from V and 8 bases from J; bases unmatched to any gene: 16. CDR3 in amino acids: CATTGEVGRAYEQFF. In DNA form, the CDR3 reads TGTGCCACCACGGGGGAGGTCGGGAGGGCTTATGAGCAGTTCTTC.

This clone has at least ten counts. The genes are TRBV7-7 and TRBJ2-1; TRBD2 aligns across 7 bases. The V gene end was trimmed by 4 bases and the J gene end by 1 base; junction bases not matched to a gene: 16. This CDR3 spans 19 amino acids. CDR1 and CDR2 from the germline V gene are SSHAT and FNYEAQ (reference sequence). CDR3 bases: TGTGCCAGCAGCTCCTGCCTCGGGGCTAGCGGAGAATCCTACAATGAGCAGTTCTTC. Translating it yields CASSSCLGASGESYNEQFF.

The chain combines TRBV28 with TRBJ2-2; D not resolved. Trimming left V 8 bases short and J 7 bases short, with 17 bases between. The germline V gene encodes CDR1 MDHEN and CDR2 SYDVKM. The CDR3 extends over 14 amino acids. The CDR3 protein is CASSPVTSNGELFF. CDR3 in DNA: TGTGCCAGCTCACCCGTAACGAGCAACGGGGAGCTGTTTTTT.

This chain links TRBV5-1 with TRBJ2-1; TRBD2 aligns across 15 bases. CDR1 is SGHRS, CDR2 YFSETQ, per germline. V was clipped by 0 bases and J by 5 bases; unmatched bases: 3. The CDR3 covers 17 residues. CDR3 in amino acids: CASSLGTSGRANNEQFF. CDR3 DNA sequence: TGCGCCAGCAGCTTGGGGACTAGCGGGAGGGCCAACAATGAGCAGTTCTTC. Looking up the rest from reference TRBV5-1 and TRBJ2-1 gives the full variable domain: KAGVTQTPRYLIKTRGQQVTLSCSPISGHRSVSWYQQTPGQGLQFLFEYFSETQRNKGNFPGRFSGRQFSNSRSEMNVSTLELGDSALYLCASSLGTSGRANNEQFFGPGTRLTVL.

This clone was seen at least ten times. This chain connects TRBV6-2 or TRBV6-3 to TRBJ1-2; D possibly corresponds to TRBD1 (6 bases). This CDR3 is 16 amino acids long. Germline V gene sequence: CDR1 MNHEY, CDR2 SVGEGT. Trimming pared 4 bases from V and 2 bases from J, leaving 17 bases between. CDR3 in DNA: TGTGCCAGCAGTTCCCCCCGAATTACAGGGAACTATGGCTACACCTTC. It yields the protein CASSSPRITGNYGYTF.

This clone showed up many times. The chain has TRBV11-1 and TRBJ1-1, with D unresolved. Germline V gene lookup returns CDR1 SGHAT and CDR2 FQDESV (reference sequence). This CDR3 is built from 12 residues. With 2 bases removed from V and 3 bases from J, the gap between germline ends came to 4 bases. The CDR3 is CASSLLDTEAFF. The CDR3 DNA reads as TGTGCCAGCAGCTTACTGGACACTGAAGCTTTCTTT.

This clone was detected many times. The rearrangement joins TRBV19 to TRBJ2-5, with TRBD1 identical over 12 bases. V gave up 6 bases and J gave up 5 bases; unmatched junction bases: 4. Germline assignment: CDR1 LNHDA and CDR2 SQIVND (reference sequence). CDR3 size: 14 residues. CDR3 nucleotides: TGTGCCAGTAGCCCCGGGACAGGGGGCGAGACCCAGTACTTC. Protein product: CASSPGTGGETQYF.

Note on this clone: This CDR3 is also generated by other DNA sequences in the sample. This rearrangement joins TRBV6-1 to TRBJ2-7; possibly TRBD2 for D (6 bases). V lost 6 bases and J 4 bases, leaving 13 bases between the germline ends. Germline V gene sequence: CDR1 MNHNS, CDR2 SASEGT. CDR3 length: 13 amino acids. The CDR3 nucleotides are TGTGCCAGCAGATGGGACTTGGGATACGAGCAGTACTTC. Translation gives CASRWDLGYEQYF.

Only a few counts were recorded for this clone. A much larger clone sits a single nucleotide away, making a read error possible. The chain is built from TRBV29-1 and TRBJ1-2; D is uncertain. The CDR3 length is 12 residues. Between the trimmed V and J ends, which lost 7 bases and 8 bases, there was a span of 17 bases. Germline V gene sequence: CDR1 SQVTM, CDR2 ANQGSEA. DNA for the CDR3: TGCAGCGCCCCCCGGGTCCGTGGAGGCTACACCTTC. This sequence encodes CSAPRVRGGYTF.

The rearrangement joins TRBV5-6 to TRBJ1-2, with 7 positions matching TRBD1. CDR3 length: 16 amino acids. CDR1 is SGHDT, CDR2 YYEEEE, per germline. V shed 3 bases, J shed 2 bases, and the junction held 10 bases outside the gene matches. Here the CDR3 reads CASSWTPGQSNYGYTF. The CDR3 DNA sequence: TGTGCCAGCAGCTGGACTCCGGGACAGTCAAACTATGGCTACACCTTC.

This clone was observed many times. The chain joins TRBV29-1 to TRBJ2-1; TRBD2 is a possible D gene (5 bases). The length of the CDR3 is 13 residues. V was cut by 7 bases and J by 0 bases, with 10 bases left in between. In germline, CDR1 is SQVTM, CDR2 ANQGSEA. The CDR3 sequence: CSAPTTSYNEQFF. CDR3 in DNA: TGCAGCGCCCCGACTACCTCCTACAATGAGCAGTTCTTC.

The CDR3 region has the DNA TGCAGTGCTCGACTAGCGGGGGCTTACAATGAGCAGTTCTTC. Its translation is CSARLAGAYNEQFF. The chain combines TRBV20-1 with TRBJ2-1; 12 nucleotides match TRBD2. This CDR3 is built from 14 residues. CDR1 and CDR2 from the germline V gene are DFQATT and SNEGSKA (reference sequence). Unmatched junction bases numbered 3, after V lost 5 bases and J lost 4 bases.

This clone occurred a few times. This rearrangement joins TRBV14 to TRBJ2-1; D perhaps matches TRBD2 (6 bases). Germline CDR1 and CDR2: SGHDN and FVKESK. V was pared by 2 bases and J by 8 bases, with 19 bases between. CDR3 length: 16 residues. CDR3 in amino acids: CASSQMEGMGSYEQFF. CDR3 DNA: TGTGCCAGCAGCCAAATGGAGGGAATGGGGTCCTATGAGCAGTTCTTC.

This clone was found once. V and J are TRBV4-1 and TRBJ2-7; D assignment may be TRBD1 or TRBD2 (6 bases each). Trimming removed 1 base at V and 4 bases at J, with 20 bases between. Looked up from germline, CDR1 is MGHRA and CDR2 is YSYEKL. The CDR3 length is 17 residues. The CDR3 region has the DNA TGCGCCAGCAGCCAAGCCGACGGAGGGGGGCAGGGGTACGAGCAGTACTTC. Protein sequence: CASSQADGGGQGYEQYF.